The source of this T cell receptor beta chain is a study of blood T cells in healthy people across ages. Trimming removed 0 bases at V and 3 bases at J, with 8 bases between. The CDR3 covers 14 residues. Germline CDR1 and CDR2: KGHSH and LQKENI. Primers used in a second PCR of roughly 6 to 11 cycles were a sample-barcoded 5' primer and a J-beta primer mix. Via MiXCR, TCRdb re-called the 5' RACE reads, giving one row per CDR3 protein. The sample has approximately 1.5 million distinct CDR3 sequences, 30% to 35% seen once. Broader study findings: Researchers judged that diversity estimates from one million T cells fell short of true values. Greater diversity and more naive CD4+ cells were seen in long-lived donors than in aged donors.

This clonotype was seen a handful of times. Its specificity is not known. The source of this sequence is a woman aged 25 to 45 in good health. V gene TRBV18 combines with J gene TRBJ2-5; tentatively, D is TRBD2 (5 bases). The sequencing input was blood. The CDR3 DNA follows: TGTGCCAGCTCACCACCGTCCGGGAAAGAGACCCAGTACTTC. It codes for CASSPPSGKETQYF.